This paragraph reports one TCR beta chain. The antigen remains unidentified. This entry comes from a study of response to subunit inactivated influenza vaccine. Trimming at V came to 0 bases and at J to 0 bases, leaving 2 bases not matched to a gene. The CDR3 consists of 16 residues. Germline V gives CDR1 SGDLS, CDR2 YYNGEE. MiXCR was run by TCRdb on the RT-PCR reads, yielding one entry per CDR3 protein. The profile covers about 780,000 distinct CDR3 sequences, with around a sixth appearing a single time and 11% taken by the ten largest. Study findings and constraints: With each seasonal influenza vaccination, the authors suggested, few new T cells are recruited.

The sequence was collected from a man aged 45-60 years who received an inactivated influenza vaccine. This chain joins TRBV9 and TRBJ1-3; TRBD1 matches 8 bases. The material was PBMCs from blood, obtained roughly 5 days after vaccination. The CDR3, as DNA: TGTGCCAGCAGCGTAGTGGGACAGGCCTCTGGAAACACCATATATTTT. It translates to CASSVVGQASGNTIYF.